The T cell receptor (beta chain) described here comes from a study of shared clonotypes between healthy human individuals. Findings and caveats of the study: The sharing of approximately 4.6% of naive CD4 clonotypes was seen across a handful of donors. In general, naive subsets displayed greater estimated richness than memory subsets did.

Remarks on this clone: Its target is unknown.

How the authors handled the data: ImmunoSEQ output lacked quality scores and full-length reads, limiting matched filtering. Using immunoSEQ multiplex PCR, the repertoire was profiled, and TCRdb retains in-frame clones only, with some absent. Clone size and V and J calls were adopted from that table, with D and trimming inferred from the DNA. The table lists about 610,000 clones, 97% of them singletons. Trimming pared 6 bases from V and 0 bases from J, leaving 12 bases between. In germline, CDR1 is MDHEN, CDR2 SYDVKM. The CDR3 is 16 residues long. The chain couples TRBV28 to TRBJ2-6; D is possibly TRBD1 (5 bases). Sequencing input: naive CD4+ T cells sorted from blood. Regarding subset: CD45RA+ positively selected. This TCR was sampled from a woman younger than 45 in good health. In DNA, the CDR3 is TGTGCCAGCAGGACAGAAGAAGCCTCTGGGGCCAACGTCCTGACTTTC. Protein: CASRTEEASGANVLTF.